This entry is about one T cell receptor (beta chain). Antigen specificity is unknown. This entry belongs to a study of siplizumab effects on memory and regulatory T cells. The ends were cut back, 8 bases at V and 3 bases at J, with 14 bases in the middle. This CDR3 has 13 residues. Per the germline V gene, CDR1 is MNHEY and CDR2 is SVGAGI. Study-wide results and limits: It was never confirmed that proliferating Tregs from siplizumab cultures were suppressive. The apparent diversity of naive T cells exceeded that of memory cells, and naive T cells seemed to make a major contribution to the alloresponse.

Here immunoSEQ multiplex PCR was the method, and the copy in TCRdb shows in-frame clones only, minus some. The sample has around 100,000 clones; about 94% are singletons. This receptor was identified in a human donor in good health. The specimen was non-Treg CD4+ T cells sorted from blood. The chain recombines TRBV6-5 with TRBJ2-7; a weak D match, TRBD2 (5 bases). The CDR3 protein is CASAGRANYEQYF. CDR3 nucleotides: TGTGCCAGCGCCGGGCGGGCCAACTACGAGCAGTACTTC.